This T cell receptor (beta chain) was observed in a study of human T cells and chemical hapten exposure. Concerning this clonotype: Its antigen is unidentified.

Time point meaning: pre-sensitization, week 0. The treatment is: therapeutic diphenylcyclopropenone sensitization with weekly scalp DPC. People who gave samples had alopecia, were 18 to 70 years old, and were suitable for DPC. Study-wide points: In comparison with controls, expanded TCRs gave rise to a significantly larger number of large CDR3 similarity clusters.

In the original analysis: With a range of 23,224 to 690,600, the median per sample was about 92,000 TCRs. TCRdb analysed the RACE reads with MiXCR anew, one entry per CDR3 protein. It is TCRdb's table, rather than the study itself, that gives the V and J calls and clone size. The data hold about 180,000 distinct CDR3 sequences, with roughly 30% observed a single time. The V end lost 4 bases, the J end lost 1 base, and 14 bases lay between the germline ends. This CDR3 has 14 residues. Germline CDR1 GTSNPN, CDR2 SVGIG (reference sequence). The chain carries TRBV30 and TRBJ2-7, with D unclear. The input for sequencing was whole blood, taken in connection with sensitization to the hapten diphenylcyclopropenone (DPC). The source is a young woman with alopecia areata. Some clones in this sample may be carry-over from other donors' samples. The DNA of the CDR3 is TGTGCCTGGACAAACGGTTTAGGGTCCTACGAGCAGTACTTC. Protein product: CAWTNGLGSYEQYF.